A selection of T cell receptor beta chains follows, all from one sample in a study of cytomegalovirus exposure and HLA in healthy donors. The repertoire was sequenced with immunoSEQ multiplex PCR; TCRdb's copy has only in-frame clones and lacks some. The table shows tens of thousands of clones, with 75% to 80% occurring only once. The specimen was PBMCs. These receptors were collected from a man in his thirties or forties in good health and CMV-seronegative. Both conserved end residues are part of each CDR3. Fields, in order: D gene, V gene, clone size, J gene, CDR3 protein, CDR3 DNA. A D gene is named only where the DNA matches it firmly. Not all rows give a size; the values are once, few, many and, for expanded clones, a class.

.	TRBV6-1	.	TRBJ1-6	CASSRDTEGNSPLHF	TGTGCCAGCAGTAGGGACACCGAGGGCAATTCACCCCTCCACTTT
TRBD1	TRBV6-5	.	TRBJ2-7	CASRGQDPYEQYF	TGTGCCAGCAGAGGACAGGACCCCTACGAGCAGTACTTC
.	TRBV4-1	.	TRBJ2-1	CASSQALGQQNEQFF	TGCGCCAGCAGCCAAGCCCTAGGACAGCAGAATGAGCAGTTCTTC
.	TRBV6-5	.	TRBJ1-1	CASSRVTGNTEAFF	TGTGCCAGCAGTAGAGTGACAGGGAACACTGAAGCTTTCTTT
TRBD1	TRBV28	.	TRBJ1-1	CASSLGQGAGEAFF	TGTGCCAGCAGCCTAGGTCAGGGGGCGGGGGAAGCTTTCTTT
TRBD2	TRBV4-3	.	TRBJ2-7	CASSQEGGLAGAPIGEQYF	TGCGCCAGCAGCCAGGAAGGGGGACTAGCGGGGGCGCCGATAGGGGAGCAGTACTTC
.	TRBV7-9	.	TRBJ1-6	CASSITTVSPLHF	TGTGCCAGCAGCATAACGACAGTATCACCCCTCCACTTT
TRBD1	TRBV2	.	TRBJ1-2	CASRPGTAYGYTF	TGTGCCAGCAGACCCGGGACAGCCTATGGCTACACCTTC
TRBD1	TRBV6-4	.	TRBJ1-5	CASSEGQGNQPQHF	TGTGCCAGCAGCGAGGGACAGGGGAATCAGCCCCAGCATTTT
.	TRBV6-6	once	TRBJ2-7	CASSFPRSGVNEQYF	TGCGCCAGCAGTTTTCCTCGCAGCGGTGTAAACGAGCAGTACTTC
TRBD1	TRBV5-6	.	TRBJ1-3	CASSLEDRENTIYF	TGTGCCAGCAGCTTGGAGGACAGGGAAAACACCATATATTTT
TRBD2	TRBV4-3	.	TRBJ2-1	CASSQGGLAYNEQFF	TGCGCCAGCAGCCAAGGGGGACTAGCCTACAATGAGCAGTTCTTC
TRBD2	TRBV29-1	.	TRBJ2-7	CSVLAGVAYEQYF	TGCAGCGTACTAGCGGGGGTTGCCTACGAGCAGTACTTC
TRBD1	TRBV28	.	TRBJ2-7	CASSSRGYEQYF	TGTGCCAGCAGTTCCAGGGGGTACGAGCAGTACTTC
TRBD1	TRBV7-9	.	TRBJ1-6	CAIIEDRGSSPLHF	TGTGCCATCATAGAGGACAGGGGCTCTTCACCCCTCCACTTT
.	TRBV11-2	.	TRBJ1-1	CASSFAVWGREDTEAFF	TGTGCCAGCAGCTTCGCCGTCTGGGGCAGGGAGGACACTGAAGCTTTCTTT
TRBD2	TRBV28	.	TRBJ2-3	CASSLLVAGLSTDTQYF	TGTGCCAGCAGTTTATTGGTTGCGGGACTAAGCACAGATACGCAGTATTTT
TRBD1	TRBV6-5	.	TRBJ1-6	CASTKTTGGFSPLHF	TGTGCCAGCACTAAAACGACAGGGGGCTTTTCACCCCTCCACTTT
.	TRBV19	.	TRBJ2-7	CASSSSVDSYEQYF	TGTGCCAGTAGTTCTAGCGTTGACTCCTACGAGCAGTACTTC
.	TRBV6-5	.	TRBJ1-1	CASKSGVRTDEAFF	TGTGCCAGCAAAAGTGGTGTCCGGACAGATGAAGCTTTCTTT
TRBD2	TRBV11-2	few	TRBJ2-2	CASSLARAGENTGELFF	TGTGCCAGCAGCTTAGCCCGGGCGGGAGAGAACACCGGGGAGCTGTTTTTT
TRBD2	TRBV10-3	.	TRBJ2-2	CAISAAWTSKTTGELFF	TGTGCCATCAGTGCCGCCTGGACTAGTAAGACTACCGGGGAGCTGTTTTTT
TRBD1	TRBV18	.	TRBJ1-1	CASSPGQFDTEAFF	TGTGCCAGCTCACCGGGACAGTTTGACACTGAAGCTTTCTTT
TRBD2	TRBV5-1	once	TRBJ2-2	CASSQRTSGSGTGELFF	TGCGCCAGCAGCCAAAGGACTAGCGGGAGCGGCACCGGGGAGCTGTTTTTT
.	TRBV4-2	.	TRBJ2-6	CASSQDEDEGPSGANVLTF	TGTGCCAGCAGCCAAGATGAGGATGAGGGTCCATCTGGGGCCAACGTCCTGACTTTC
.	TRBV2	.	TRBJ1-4	CASRQGMNEKLFF	TGTGCCAGCAGACAGGGTATGAATGAAAAACTGTTTTTT
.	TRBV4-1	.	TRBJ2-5	CASSQSRTGARGTQYF	TGCGCCAGCAGCCAAAGCCGGACCGGGGCGCGGGGGACCCAGTACTTC
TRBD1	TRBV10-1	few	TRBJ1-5	CASRTGDNQPQHF	TGCGCCAGCAGGACAGGGGACAATCAGCCCCAGCATTTT
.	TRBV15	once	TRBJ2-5	CATSSPDRGAETQYF	TGTGCCACCAGCAGTCCGGACCGGGGGGCCGAGACCCAGTACTTC
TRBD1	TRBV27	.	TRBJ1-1	CASSALQGALTEAFF	TGTGCCAGCAGTGCACTACAGGGGGCGCTTACTGAAGCTTTCTTT
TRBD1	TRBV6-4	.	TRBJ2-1	CASSLGDRRYNEQFF	TGTGCCAGCAGTTTAGGGGACAGGAGATACAATGAGCAGTTCTTC